Reported below is one T cell receptor beta chain. What it binds is unknown. Selected positively for CCR7 and CD45RO-negative, naive CD8 cells excluded terminally differentiated effector memory CD45RA+ cells. All donors qualified as healthy HIV-negative adults and had experienced no recent acute infections or vaccinations. Profiled with immunoSEQ multiplex PCR; TCRdb holds only in-frame clones, not every one. The sample holds hundreds of thousands of clones, 90% to 97% seen once. CDR3 length: 15 residues. The germline CDR1 and CDR2 sequences are SNHLY and FYNNEI. Between the trimmed V and J ends, which lost 1 base and 1 base, there was a span of 11 bases. The source of the sample is a study of shared clonotypes between healthy human individuals. Study in general: The composition of the donors was a couple of women and a few men aged 18 to 49.

Study-level results: Only a few donors were included, so the genetic and exposure-history diversity represented was limited. Researchers sampled only blood; tissue repertoires likely differ.

Material: naive CD8+ T cells sorted from blood. This clonotype originated in a woman in her 30s in good health. J is TRBJ2-7 and V is TRBV2; D not resolved. CDR3 in DNA: TGTGCCAGCAGTGAAGTGGGTTTTACTTCCTACGAGCAGTACTTC. Protein sequence: CASSEVGFTSYEQYF.